Listed below are T cell receptor beta chains from one sample, sequenced in a study of PD-1 blockade in classical Hodgkin lymphoma. This table comes from immunoSEQ multiplex PCR, and its TCRdb copy is limited to in-frame clones, with some not included. The profile shows just under 30,000 clones, 65% to 90% of them singletons. Here the sequenced sample was CD4+ T cells from blood, taken at baseline. The receptor source for this set is a human donor with classical Hodgkin lymphoma. CDR3s include the opening cysteine and the closing phenylalanine or tryptophan. D genes are given only for firm matches. Clone size appears in some rows only: once, few, many, or a class for an expanded clone.

d_gene	v_gene	abundance	len	j_gene	CDR3nt	CDR3aa
NA	TRBV7-2	NA	15	TRBJ2-5	TGTGCCAGCAGCTTAAGGACGGGGGCTGGAGAGACCCAGTACTTC	CASSLRTGAGETQYF
TRBD2	TRBV7-2	once	13	TRBJ2-3	TGTGCCAGCAGCCCGGCCTCCGGGACTAGCAAGCATTTT	CASSPASGTSKHF
NA	TRBV4-2	NA	15	TRBJ1-5	TGTGCCAGCAGCCAAGATATGGGGGGTCATCAGCCCCAGCATTTT	CASSQDMGGHQPQHF
NA	TRBV2	NA	15	TRBJ1-4	TGTGCCAGCAGGACGGAGGGAACCTTTAATGAAAAACTGTTTTTT	CASRTEGTFNEKLFF
NA	TRBV11-2	NA	13	TRBJ2-7	TGTGCCAGCAGCCTGACTGCTGGGTACGAGCAGTACTTC	CASSLTAGYEQYF
TRBD1	TRBV28	NA	17	TRBJ1-1	TGTGCCAGCAGTTTAGTCTTGACAGGGATCATGAACACTGAAGCTTTCTTT	CASSLVLTGIMNTEAFF
TRBD2	TRBV5-1	NA	16	TRBJ2-7	TGCGCCAGCAGCATCGGGACTAGCGGCCTCTCCTACGAGCAGTACTTC	CASSIGTSGLSYEQYF
NA	TRBV30	NA	15	TRBJ2-5	TGTGCCTGGAGTCTTCGGACGGGAACAAGGGAGACCCAGTACTTC	CAWSLRTGTRETQYF
NA	TRBV5-3	NA	21	TRBJ2-1	TGTGCCAGAAGCCCGGCCGTACAGGGAGAGGGGAGCGGCACGTTCTACAATGAGCAGTTCTTC	CARSPAVQGEGSGTFYNEQFF
NA	TRBV19	NA	14	TRBJ2-2	TGTGCCAGTACCCGGAAGGGAGACACCGGGGAGCTGTTTTTT	CASTRKGDTGELFF
TRBD1	TRBV28	NA	16	TRBJ2-1	TGTGCCAGCAGTCTACTTAAGGGACAGGGATACAATGAGCAGTTCTTC	CASSLLKGQGYNEQFF
NA	TRBV11-2	NA	15	TRBJ1-6	TGTGCCAGCAGCTTAGTGGGGACCGGGAATTCACCCCTCCACTTT	CASSLVGTGNSPLHF
TRBD1	TRBV2	NA	14	TRBJ1-5	TGTGCCAGCAGTCTGACAGGGGTCAATCAGCCCCAGCATTTT	CASSLTGVNQPQHF
NA	TRBV29-1	few	13	TRBJ1-1	TGCAGCGTCACCGACAGGATGAACACTGAAGCTTTCTTT	CSVTDRMNTEAFF
NA	TRBV6-6	once	13	TRBJ2-3	TGTGCCAGCAGCAGGGACAACACAGATACGCAGTATTTT	CASSRDNTDTQYF
TRBD1	TRBV19	NA	15	TRBJ1-4	TGTGCCAGTTATCGACAGGGCGGAACTAATGAAAAACTGTTTTTT	CASYRQGGTNEKLFF
NA	TRBV10-2	NA	18	TRBJ1-2	TGCGCCAGCAGTGGGTTGATCGACGGTCCCCAGCTAGTCTATGGCTACACCTTC	CASSGLIDGPQLVYGYTF
NA	TRBV5-1	NA	15	TRBJ2-5	TGCGCCAGCAGCTTGGCCCCGGGACTTGAACAGACCCAGTACTTC	CASSLAPGLEQTQYF
NA	TRBV19	NA	14	TRBJ1-5	TGTGCCAGTAGTCCCCTGGGGGTGGGACAGCCCCAGCATTTT	CASSPLGVGQPQHF
TRBD1	TRBV7-2	NA	13	TRBJ1-2	TGTGCCAGCAGGAAGGGGGCGGGCTATGGCTACACCTTC	CASRKGAGYGYTF
TRBD2	TRBV4-3	once	18	TRBJ2-1	TGCGCCAGCAGCCTCTCCGGGGCTAGCGGGGTTCTTGGTCTTGAGCAGTTCTTC	CASSLSGASGVLGLEQFF
NA	TRBV4-1	NA	15	TRBJ1-5	TGCGCCAGCAGCCAAGATCCAGGATTGGATCAGCCCCAGCATTTT	CASSQDPGLDQPQHF
NA	TRBV11-2	NA	15	TRBJ2-5	TGTGCCAGCAGCCCTAGACGCCCGCTTCAAGAGACCCAGTACTTC	CASSPRRPLQETQYF
NA	TRBV5-1	NA	15	TRBJ2-1	TGCGCCAGCAGCCCCACTGGGAGTAGGATCAATGAGCAGTTCTTC	CASSPTGSRINEQFF
NA	TRBV5-1	NA	15	TRBJ2-2	TGCGCCAGCAGCTTGGCGACAGCGAACACCGGGGAGCTGTTTTTT	CASSLATANTGELFF
NA	TRBV5-5	NA	15	TRBJ1-2	TGTGCCAGCAGCCCCGGGCGCGGGGCGGGGGATGGCTACACCTTC	CASSPGRGAGDGYTF
NA	TRBV18	NA	14	TRBJ1-4	TGTGCCAGCTCAACGGGGGCAACTAATGAAAAACTGTTTTTT	CASSTGATNEKLFF
NA	TRBV18	once	13	TRBJ2-5	TGTGCCAGCTCACCATCAGGGAGGGAGACCCAGTACTTC	CASSPSGRETQYF
NA	TRBV5-5	NA	15	TRBJ2-2	TGTGCCAGCAGCTTGGCAAGTTCTAACACCGGGGAGCTGTTTTTT	CASSLASSNTGELFF
NA	TRBV6-1	few	12	TRBJ1-2	TGTGCCAGCAGTGCAGGGTCGTATGGCTACACCTTC	CASSAGSYGYTF
NA	TRBV7-9	NA	16	TRBJ2-1	TGTGCCAGCAGCTTAGGAGGCAGGCGGACTCACAATGAGCAGTTCTTC	CASSLGGRRTHNEQFF
TRBD1	TRBV5-1	NA	17	TRBJ1-5	TGCGCCAGCAGAAAGACGTTCAACCCCAGGGGGAATCAGCCCCAGCATTTT	CASRKTFNPRGNQPQHF
TRBD1	TRBV6-6	NA	14	TRBJ1-5	TGTGCCAGCAGTGGACAGGGGAGCAATCAGCCCCAGCATTTT	CASSGQGSNQPQHF
NA	TRBV6-5	NA	11	TRBJ1-1	TGTGCCACCATAAACAGGGTCACGGCTTTCTTT	CATINRVTAFF
NA	TRBV12-5	NA	12	TRBJ1-1	TGTGCTAGTGCCATACCTAACACTGAAGCTTTCTTT	CASAIPNTEAFF
NA	TRBV19	NA	14	TRBJ2-1	TGTGCCAGTAGCGGACTAGGGGGATACAATGAGCAGTTCTTC	CASSGLGGYNEQFF
NA	TRBV7-2	NA	13	TRBJ1-2	TGTGCCAGCAGCTTAGACAGAGACTATGGCTACACCTTC	CASSLDRDYGYTF
NA	TRBV5-6	once	17	TRBJ2-1	TGTGCCAGCAGCTTAAGAAGTCCCGAAAAACTATACAATGAGCAGTTCTTC	CASSLRSPEKLYNEQFF
TRBD1	TRBV10-3	NA	14	TRBJ1-5	TGTGCCATCAGTCGACAGGGCCAAGAGCAGCCCCAGCATTTT	CAISRQGQEQPQHF
NA	TRBV7-8	NA	17	TRBJ1-1	TGTGCCAGCAGCTTATTCGGTGGGGGGGACTGGCCGGGTAAAGCTTTCTTT	CASSLFGGGDWPGKAFF
TRBD1	TRBV27	NA	19	TRBJ2-1	TGTGCCAGCAGCCCTTTCCCTGTTATGGACAGGGGGCAGGAGCTTGAGCAGTTCTTC	CASSPFPVMDRGQELEQFF
NA	TRBV29-1	NA	13	TRBJ2-3	TGCAGCGGCCGACGGGGGGCCGCAGATACGCAGTATTTT	CSGRRGAADTQYF
NA	TRBV5-1	few	15	TRBJ1-3	TGCGCCAGCAGTTACTCCGGGACAACTGGAAACACCATATATTTT	CASSYSGTTGNTIYF
NA	TRBV21-1	NA	14	TRBJ2-7	TGTGCCAGCAGCAAATGGGGGGGGTCCGACGAGCAGTACTTC	CASSKWGGSDEQYF
NA	TRBV9	NA	16	TRBJ2-7	TGTGCCAGCAGCGTAGATAGCAGCGCAAGCTCCTACGAGCAGTACTTC	CASSVDSSASSYEQYF
NA	TRBV7-6	NA	15	TRBJ1-1	TGTGCCAGCAGCCCTCCCCTGAGGGATGATGTTGAAGCTTTCTTT	CASSPPLRDDVEAFF
NA	TRBV2	NA	13	TRBJ2-3	TGTGCCAGCTTGGGGAACCGGGAAGATACGCAGTATTTT	CASLGNREDTQYF